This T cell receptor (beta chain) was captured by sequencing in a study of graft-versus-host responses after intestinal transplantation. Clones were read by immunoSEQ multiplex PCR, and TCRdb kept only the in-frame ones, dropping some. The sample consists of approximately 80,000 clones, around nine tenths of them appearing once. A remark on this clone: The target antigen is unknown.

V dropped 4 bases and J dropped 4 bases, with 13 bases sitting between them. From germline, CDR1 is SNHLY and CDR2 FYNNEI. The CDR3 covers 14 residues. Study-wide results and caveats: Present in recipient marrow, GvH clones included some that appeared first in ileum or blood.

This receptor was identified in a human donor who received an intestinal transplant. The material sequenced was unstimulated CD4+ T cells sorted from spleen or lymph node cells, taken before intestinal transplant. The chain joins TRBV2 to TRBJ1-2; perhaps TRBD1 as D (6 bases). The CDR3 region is CASSARQASYGYTF. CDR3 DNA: TGTGCCAGCAGTGCGAGACAGGCCTCCTATGGCTACACCTTC.